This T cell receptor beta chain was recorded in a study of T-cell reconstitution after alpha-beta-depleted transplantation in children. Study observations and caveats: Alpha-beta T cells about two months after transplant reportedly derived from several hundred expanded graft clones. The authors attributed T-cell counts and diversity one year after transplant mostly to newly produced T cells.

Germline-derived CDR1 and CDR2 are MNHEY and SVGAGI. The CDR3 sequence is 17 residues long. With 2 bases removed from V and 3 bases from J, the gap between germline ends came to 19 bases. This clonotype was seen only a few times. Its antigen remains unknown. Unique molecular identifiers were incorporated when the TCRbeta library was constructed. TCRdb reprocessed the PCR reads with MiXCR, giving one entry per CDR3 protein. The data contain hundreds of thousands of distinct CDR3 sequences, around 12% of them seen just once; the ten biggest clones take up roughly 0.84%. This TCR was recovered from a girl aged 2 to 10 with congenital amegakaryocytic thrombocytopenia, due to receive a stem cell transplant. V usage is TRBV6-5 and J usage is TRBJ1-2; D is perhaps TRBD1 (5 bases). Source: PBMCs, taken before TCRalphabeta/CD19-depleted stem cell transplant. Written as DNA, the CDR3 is TGTGCCAGCAGTTACCCCTTGGGGGTTCAGGGCGACTATGGCTACACCTTC. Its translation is CASSYPLGVQGDYGYTF.